A selection of T cell receptor beta chains follows, all from one sample in a study of shared clonotypes between healthy human individuals. Data came from immunoSEQ multiplex PCR; TCRdb stores just in-frame clones and leaves some out. The data hold approximately 1.1 million clones, with 78% observed a single time. The sample comprised memory CD4+ T cells from PBMCs. These TCRs come from a young man in good health. Some clones in this sample may be carry-over from other donors' samples. Both conserved end residues are trimmed from each CDR3. Some rows mark clone size as missing; the rest say once, few, many or name a class of expanded clone.

v_call,clone_size,j_call,cdr3_aa
TRBV7-2,NA,TRBJ2-7,ASSLVGGRQTYEQY
TRBV7-3,NA,TRBJ1-2,ASSLLPGQGERGYT
TRBV30,NA,TRBJ2-7,AWSADRGLYEQY
TRBV5-4,NA,TRBJ2-7,ASSFTGSDTEYEQY
TRBV4-2,NA,TRBJ2-5,ASSQDDRGQETQY
TRBV5-1,few,TRBJ2-3,ASSLDRADTQY
TRBV2,NA,TRBJ1-4,ASYSGHGNEKLF
TRBV6-6,NA,TRBJ2-1,ASTRGGNEQF
TRBV5-1,NA,TRBJ2-1,ASSSPSHNEQF
TRBV28,few,TRBJ2-7,ASRDRVTYEQY
TRBV5-1,NA,TRBJ1-2,ASSLGAAPRGYT
TRBV18,NA,TRBJ1-2,ASSPDNYGYT
TRBV5-1,NA,TRBJ2-3,ASSATTQY
TRBV19,NA,TRBJ2-1,ASSIWAGKVGEQF
TRBV4-3,NA,TRBJ2-1,ASSQDRRTSNRAWEQF
TRBV7-8,NA,TRBJ1-2,ACGRLAGTHGYT
TRBV18,few,TRBJ2-7,ASSRDSYEQY
TRBV5-1,once,TRBJ2-2,ASSLFNPGVGTGELF
TRBV21-1,NA,TRBJ2-6,ASSKESGGAKFSGANVLT
TRBV29-1,NA,TRBJ2-3,SVGSGTDTQY
TRBV7-3,NA,TRBJ2-5,ASSTSTLGGTQY
TRBV5-6,once,TRBJ2-1,ASSALWRERGNEQF
TRBV5-1,NA,TRBJ1-1,ASSFPTGSMNTEAF
TRBV18,once,TRBJ1-5,ASSGTGNQPQH
TRBV11-3,NA,TRBJ2-5,ASSQGVETQY
TRBV19,NA,TRBJ1-1,ASNKGRGTLAEAF
TRBV28,NA,TRBJ2-7,ASSLFSGSGRAQY
TRBV27,few,TRBJ2-3,ASSFGMGLAVSTDTQY
TRBV28,NA,TRBJ1-5,ASSRGWGSAQH
TRBV18,NA,TRBJ2-3,ASSQNTDTQY
TRBV5-6,NA,TRBJ1-4,ASSLVGGLGGEKLF
TRBV20-1,NA,TRBJ2-7,SARGDYEQY
TRBV6-5,NA,TRBJ2-2,ASRVTGELF